Sequencing of this T cell receptor (beta chain) was carried out in a study of CDR3 diversity in severe acne. The V end was cut by 5 bases, the J end by 4 bases, with 10 bases between. Germline lookup yields CDR1 KGHDR and CDR2 SFDVKD. The CDR3 runs to 13 residues. From the PCR reads, TCRdb called clonotypes with MiXCR, one entry per CDR3 protein. Here the sample spans fewer than 100,000 distinct CDR3 sequences, approximately 51% being singletons. Sample: blood. The chain is built from TRBV24-1 and TRBJ1-2; D is undetermined. The receptor's source is a male donor in good health, without acne. DNA for the CDR3: TGTGCCACCAGTGGGGTGGACGGCTATGGCTACACCTTC. Its protein is CATSGVDGYGYTF.